This entry is about one TCR beta chain. This clone has just a few counts. Its recognized antigen is unknown. Base qualities are not recorded, but no much larger clone differs from it by a single base. TCR CDR3 regions were amplified from genomic DNA by multiplex PCR using the deep immunoSEQ assay. Extracted genomic DNA from each cell subset was distributed evenly across all wells of several immunoSEQ 96-well plates, and each plate was treated as a replicate. Each replicate PCR for sorted subsets received 200 ng genomic DNA, equal to roughly 33,000 T cell genomes. The purified libraries were quantified using a Qubit 3.0 fluorometer, sized with a Bioanalyzer 2100, and then quantified again using the KAPA Library Quantification kit. A separate single-read 150-cycle Illumina NextSeq 550 flow cell was used to sequence each immunoSEQ 96-well plate. Regarding the original processing steps: Because only junctional sequences without quality scores were contained in the immunoSEQ output, filtering matching that applied to full-length reads could not be performed. To assign V/J genes and CDR3, sequences were annotated against IMGT germline references using PyIR, a Python wrapper for IgBLAST v1.9. Any read was removed if the V/J assignment was weak (E-value above 1e-6), the CDR3 was missing, or the read contained stop codons, out-of-frame junctions, or ambiguous translated residues. V3J clonotypes were defined as sequences sharing an identical inferred V gene, J gene, and CDR3 amino acid sequence. Percentage overlap between repertoires was calculated by dividing the number of shared unique clonotypes by the size of the smaller repertoire. RTK rarefaction, the Chao1 estimator, and Recon v2.1 estimates of unobserved clonotypes were used to assess repertoire richness. OLGA was used to compute generation probabilities for all TCRbeta clonotypes that the gDNA method yielded from a handful of donors. TCRdb's version of the immuneACCESS table is confined to in-frame rearrangements and falls short of the full clone set. An unresolved V gene accounts for under half of the shortfall where checked; the remainder is of unknown origin. That table furnishes V, J and clone size, whereas the DNA furnished D and trimming. The sample table lists approximately 940,000 clones, 76% of them with a count of one. About 1.5% of the sample is in the top ten clones.

Healthy HIV-negative adults with no recently reported acute infections or vaccinations were included as donors. Only Caucasian adults living in Nashville, Tennessee, USA were represented among the donors. CD4+ T cells were enriched through magnetic negative selection, after which naive cells were positively selected on CD45RA and the remaining negative fraction served as the memory subset. After blood collection by leukapheresis, PBMCs were isolated using Ficoll-Histopaque density gradient centrifugation and then cryopreserved in the vapor phase of liquid nitrogen. Analytical flow cytometry was used to check the purity and quantity of every magnetically sorted T cell population. Each sorted fraction had its genomic DNA isolated and then quantified by UV absorbance on a Nanodrop 2000c. Inclusive of the bounding cysteine and phenylalanine, the CDR3 is 13 residues long. The only DNA kept is the CDR3, 39 bases in frame from the first base. Based on the germline V gene (reference sequence), the CDR1 and CDR2 sequences are LNHDA and SQIVND. Trimming at the junction amounts to 6 bases on V and 7 bases on J, and the germline ends lie 12 bases apart.

These data originate in a study of shared clonotypes between healthy human individuals (dated by TCRdb to about 2020). General notes on the study: A couple of women and a few men aged 18 to 49 years were included in the cohort. To increase sequencing depth and limit assay-specific biases, TCR repertoire library preparation and sequencing were carried out by different laboratories using diverse techniques. Per donor, three plates each were used for CD4 naive and CD4 memory, two for CD8 naive, and one for CD8 memory. Leukapheresis yielded between about 0.8 and 8.9 billion PBMCs per donor. To estimate repertoire size and how much clonotypes are shared between individuals, the study performed deep sequencing of blood TCR repertoires from a few healthy adults.

Overall results and qualifications from the work: Sampling was restricted to blood, and TCR repertoires in tissues likely differ from the TCR repertoires found in blood. Pairwise subsampling led to the expectation that sequencing depth would affect the degree of clonotype sharing among donors. When a few donors were compared, the shared fraction of clonotypes was about 5% for naive CD4, roughly 3.4% for naive CD8, 2% to 2.5% for memory CD4, and 0.35% to 0.5% for memory CD8. The genetic and exposure-history diversity represented was limited by the small number of donors. Estimated clonotype richness was generally larger for naive than for memory subsets. Compared with non-shared clonotypes, the clonotypes found in all four sorted-subset donors had higher generation probabilities. Incomplete sequencing was indicated by rarefaction of sorted-subset datasets, despite the large sequencing depth.

This TCR was sampled from a young man in good health. The sequencing sample was made of memory CD4+ T cells sorted from blood. Interpreted using the paper, the cell subset or site label stands for: CD45RA-negative fraction. Here the chain combines TRBV19 and TRBJ1-4; matching of 5 bases hints at TRBD1 as the D gene. The DNA sequence reads TGTGCCAGTAGCAGGGAGGTGGCTGAAAAACTGTTTTTT. Its protein product is CASSREVAEKLFF.